Included here is one T cell receptor beta chain sequence, with context. Antigen specificity is unknown. The sample comes from a study of post-analysis software for immune sequencing data. Germline V CDR1 and CDR2: LGHDT, YNNKEL (reference sequence). The V end was cut by 1 base, the J end by 6 bases, with 13 bases between. This CDR3 spans 16 amino acids. Notes on the study in general: Relative to controls, patients with multiple sclerosis showed significantly lower normalized Chao1 diversity. Elevated frequency relative to controls characterized four or five TRBV segments in patients, TRBV5-6, TRBV5-1 and TRBV20-1 among them.

Carried by the TCR beta cDNA libraries were unique molecular identifiers. The authors obtained some 500,000 cDNA molecules from roughly 1.1 to 9.2 million T cells. Via MiXCR, TCRdb re-called the PCR reads, giving one row per CDR3 protein. The sample contains 650,000 to 850,000 distinct CDR3 sequences, roughly half of which appear only once. The sequenced material came from blood. The receptor's source is a girl aged 5-17 years with multiple sclerosis. This rearrangement joins TRBV3-1 to TRBJ1-6; D is possibly TRBD1 (5 bases). This chain's CDR3 is CASSQGGERGNSPLHF. The CDR3 nucleotides read TGTGCCAGCAGCCAAGGGGGGGAAAGGGGTAATTCACCCCTCCACTTT.